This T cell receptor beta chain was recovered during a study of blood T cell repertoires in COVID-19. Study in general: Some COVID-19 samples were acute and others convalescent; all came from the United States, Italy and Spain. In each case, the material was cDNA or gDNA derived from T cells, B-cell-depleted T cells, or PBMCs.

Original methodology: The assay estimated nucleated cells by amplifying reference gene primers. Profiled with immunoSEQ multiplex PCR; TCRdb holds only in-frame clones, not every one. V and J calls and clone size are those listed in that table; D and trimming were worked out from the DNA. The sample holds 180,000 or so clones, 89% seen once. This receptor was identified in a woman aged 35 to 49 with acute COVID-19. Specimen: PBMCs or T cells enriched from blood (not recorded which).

CDR3 loop: CASSRRGGQETQYF. The CDR3 DNA sequence: TGCGCCAGCAGCCGTCGGGGAGGCCAAGAGACCCAGTACTTC. The genes are TRBV4-3 and TRBJ2-5; possibly TRBD2 for D (6 bases). The CDR3 has 14 residues. Trimming removed 4 bases from V and 1 base from J, with 10 bases in between. Germline V lookup: CDR1 LGHNA, CDR2 YSLEER.